What follows describes a single TCR beta chain. Its target is not known. Data came from immunoSEQ multiplex PCR; TCRdb stores just in-frame clones and leaves some out. The sample records about 130,000 clones, 85% to 90% being singletons. Germline-derived CDR1 and CDR2 are MNHNY and SVGAGI (reference sequence). CDR3 length equals 16 residues. V lost 2 bases to trimming and J lost 4 bases, with 17 bases between them. The sample originates from a study of cytomegalovirus exposure and HLA in healthy donors. General study points: Researchers counted around 180 TCR beta chains as cytomegalovirus-associated. Later, an analysis found that TCR clusters from the first cohort tended to co-occur in the 120 or so validation repertoires. Under in vitro conditions, a few CMV-associated chains were confirmed as specific for CMV antigens.

The study drew the donors from its approximately 120-subject validation cohort, separate from the 666-subject first cohort. The material sequenced was PBMCs. The sequence was obtained from a woman younger than 35 in good health and CMV-seronegative. The chain links TRBV6-6 to TRBJ1-2, with unresolved D. This CDR3 is CASSYIFTAGSYGYTF. The DNA for the CDR3 is TGTGCCAGCAGTTACATATTTACTGCGGGCAGCTATGGCTACACCTTC.